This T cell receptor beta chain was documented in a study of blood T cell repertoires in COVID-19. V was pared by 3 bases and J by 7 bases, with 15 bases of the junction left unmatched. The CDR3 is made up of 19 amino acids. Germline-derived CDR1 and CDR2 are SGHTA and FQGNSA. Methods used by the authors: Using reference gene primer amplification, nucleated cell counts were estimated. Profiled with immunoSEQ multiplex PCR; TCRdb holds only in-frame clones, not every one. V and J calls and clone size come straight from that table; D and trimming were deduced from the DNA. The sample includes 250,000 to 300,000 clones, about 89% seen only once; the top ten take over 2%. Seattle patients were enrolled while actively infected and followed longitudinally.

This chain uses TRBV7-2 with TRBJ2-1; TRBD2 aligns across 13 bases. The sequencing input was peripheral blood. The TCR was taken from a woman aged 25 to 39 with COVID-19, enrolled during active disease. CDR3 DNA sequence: TGTGCCAGCAGCTTCCCAAGACTAGCGGGAGGTGGGCGGGGAAATGAGCAGTTCTTC. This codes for CASSFPRLAGGGRGNEQFF. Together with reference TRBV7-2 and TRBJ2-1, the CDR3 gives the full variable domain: GAGVSQSPSNKVTEKGKDVELRCDPISGHTALYWYRQSLGQGLEFLIYFQGNSAPDKSGLPSDRFSAERTGGSVSTLTIQRTQQEDSAVYLCASSFPRLAGGGRGNEQFFGPGTRLTVL.